These 13 T cell receptor beta chains originate from one sample sequenced in a study of T cells after posttransplantation cyclophosphamide (dated by TCRdb to 2016 to 2017). The control group consisted of 11 patients who received myeloablative marrow transplants with methotrexate plus a calcineurin inhibitor and who were sampled 1 year after transplant. The library was produced with the immunoSEQ multiplex PCR assay. TCRdb re-hosts the immuneACCESS table, in-frame sequences only. Its copies lack some clones; in the studies checked, an unresolved V gene accounts for under half of them, and the cause for the rest is not known. This sample is represented by fewer than 25,000 clones; roughly 90% of them were singletons. The ten largest make up 8.2% of the sample. The sample here was PBMCs, taken after an allogeneic stem cell transplant with a calcineurin inhibitor and methotrexate. The receptors derive from a female patient aged 45-60 years who received an allogeneic stem cell transplant from an unrelated donor, was CMV-positive, and had chronic GVHD only. After a transplant, the donor of the graft may account for some T cells.

The V gene is TRBV27, the J gene TRBJ2-5; the D gene is possibly TRBD1 (6 bases). Trimming took off 6 bases at V and 5 bases at J, with 19 bases between the two ends. The CDR3 spans 15 residues. The V gene's germline CDR1 is MNHEY and CDR2 SMNVEV (reference sequence). The CDR3 DNA reads TGTGCCAGCAGCCCAGAACAGGGTTTCGGTGAGACCCAGTACTTC. It translates to CASSPEQGFGETQYF.

The chain uses TRBV11-2 and TRBJ1-2, with 8 bases lining up with TRBD1. Germline-derived CDR1 and CDR2 are SGHAT and FQNNGV. V gave up 1 base and J gave up 8 bases; unmatched junction bases: 9. The CDR3 covers 15 residues. The CDR3 region has the DNA TGTGCCAGCAGCTTAGGTCCAGGGGGCGTTAAAGGCTACACCTTC. It encodes CASSLGPGGVKGYTF.

V is TRBV5-4 and J is TRBJ1-2, with TRBD1 matching over 7 bases. With V trimmed by 5 bases and J by 4 bases, 5 bases remained unmatched. The CDR3 is made up of 13 amino acids. Germline V CDR1 and CDR2: SGHNT, YYREEE (reference sequence). The CDR3, as DNA: TGTGCCAGCAGACCAGGGGGGCTCTATGGCTACACCTTC. Translating it yields CASRPGGLYGYTF.

This chain uses TRBV10-2 with TRBJ2-6, with D possibly being TRBD1 (7 bases). V gave up 6 bases and J gave up 0 bases, with 18 bases separating them. Looked up from germline, CDR1 is WSHSY and CDR2 is SAAADI. The CDR3 is 18 amino acids. The CDR3 region is CASRGRGRSSSGANVLTF. The CDR3 nucleotides are TGCGCCAGCAGGGGCAGGGGGAGGAGTAGCTCTGGGGCCAACGTCCTGACTTTC.

The chain links TRBV5-6 to TRBJ1-2; the D is unclear. The CDR3 runs to 13 residues. Deletions cut 0 bases from V and 7 bases from J, with 10 bases between. The germline gives CDR1 SGHDT, CDR2 YYEEEE. This CDR3 reads CASSLALSGGYTF. DNA for the CDR3: TGTGCCAGCAGCTTGGCTCTTTCGGGTGGCTACACCTTC.

The V call is TRBV7-2, the J call TRBJ1-2, with D maybe TRBD1 (6 bases). Trimming pared 2 bases from V and 3 bases from J, leaving 10 bases between. This CDR3 comprises 14 residues. Germline CDR1 and CDR2: SGHTA and FQGNSA. In DNA form, the CDR3 reads TGTGCCAGCAGCTTATCTGGACAGTACTATGGCTACACCTTC. Translating gives CASSLSGQYYGYTF. Based on the CDR3 plus reference TRBV7-2 and TRBJ1-2, the full variable domain is GAGVSQSPSNKVTEKGKDVELRCDPISGHTALYWYRQSLGQGLEFLIYFQGNSAPDKSGLPSDRFSAERTGGSVSTLTIQRTQQEDSAVYLCASSLSGQYYGYTFGSGTRLTVV.

The rearrangement links TRBV19 to TRBJ2-2, with 16 nucleotides matching TRBD2. The junction had 4 bases not matched to a gene; V was cut back by 5 bases and J by 4 bases. This CDR3 comprises 17 residues. The germline V gene encodes CDR1 LNHDA and CDR2 SQIVND (reference sequence). The CDR3 is CASSAGLAGGPTGELFF. CDR3 DNA: TGTGCCAGTAGTGCGGGACTAGCGGGAGGGCCCACCGGGGAGCTGTTTTTT.

This clone was detected only once. The chain employs TRBV10-3 and TRBJ2-3; no reliable D call. CDR3 length equals 12 residues. V lost 3 bases to trimming and J lost 5 bases, with 6 bases between them. CDR1 is ENHRY, CDR2 SYGVKD, per germline. Here the CDR3 reads CAISDILDTQYF. The CDR3 DNA is TGTGCCATCAGTGACATACTAGATACGCAGTATTTT.

This rearrangement joins TRBV5-1 to TRBJ2-5, with 7 nucleotides matching TRBD2. The J segment lost 5 bases and the V segment lost 6 bases, leaving 7 bases of the junction unmatched. Germline V gene sequence: CDR1 SGHRS, CDR2 YFSETQ. The CDR3 has 13 residues. CDR3 residues: CASTLGGRETQYF. The CDR3 coding sequence is TGCGCCAGCACCCTCGGGGGGAGGGAGACCCAGTACTTC.

V is TRBV5-1 and J is TRBJ1-6, with D possibly TRBD1 on 6 matching bases. The V gene lost 2 bases and the J gene lost 5 bases, with 8 bases spanning the gap. Germline V gene data show CDR1 as SGHRS and CDR2 as YFSETQ. The CDR3 runs 14 residues. The CDR3 is CASSLSGDNSPLHF. CDR3 in DNA: TGCGCCAGCAGCTTATCAGGGGATAATTCACCCCTCCACTTT.

The rearrangement uses TRBV6-1 and TRBJ2-7, with 13 bases fitting TRBD2. CDR3 length: 13 amino acids. The J segment lost 5 bases and the V segment lost 9 bases, leaving 4 bases of the junction unmatched. CDR1 is MNHNS and CDR2 is SASEGT in the germline V gene. The CDR3 loop reads CASWTSGSHEQYF. The CDR3 nucleotides read TGTGCCAGTTGGACTAGCGGGAGCCACGAGCAGTACTTC.

The CDR3 nucleotides read TGCGCCAGCAGCTTGACGAGGGACACTGAAGCTTTCTTT. This gives the protein CASSLTRDTEAFF. The V gene is TRBV5-1, the J gene TRBJ1-1, with D unresolved. The germline V and J ends were trimmed by 1 base and 3 bases, with 7 bases remaining between them. CDR1 is SGHRS and CDR2 is YFSETQ in the germline V gene. This CDR3 has 13 amino acids. Together with reference TRBV5-1 and TRBJ1-1, the CDR3 gives the full variable domain: KAGVTQTPRYLIKTRGQQVTLSCSPISGHRSVSWYQQTPGQGLQFLFEYFSETQRNKGNFPGRFSGRQFSNSRSEMNVSTLELGDSALYLCASSLTRDTEAFFGQGTRLTVV.

The CDR3 is CATSRDPPSGAYNEQFF. CDR3 DNA: TGTGCCACCAGCAGAGATCCCCCTAGCGGGGCCTACAATGAGCAGTTCTTC. The chain carries TRBV15 and TRBJ2-1; the match to TRBD2 covers 9 bases. The CDR3 contains 17 residues. Germline trimming cut 0 bases from V and 2 bases from J; bases unmatched to any gene: 5. Germline lookup yields CDR1 LNHNV and CDR2 YYDKDF (reference sequence).